This T cell receptor (beta chain) comes out of a study of Graves' ophthalmopathy and Graves' hyperthyroidism. Study-level information: The authors collected peripheral blood at initial diagnosis, before any treatment. Study-wide results and limits: Separation of ophthalmopathy from stable hyperthyroidism was achieved by a 13-signature model, at 85% to 90% sensitivity and 81.08% specificity.

Establishment of the diagnosis relied upon clinical symptoms, serum thyroxine, TRAb, thyroid ultrasound and orbital computed tomography. Fresh peripheral blood (roughly 9.7 ml) yielded the PBMCs. Beta-chain TCR CDR3 regions were amplified from RNA transcripts. Scientists carried out first-round RT-PCR using HTBI primers and then a second-round multiplex PCR. One entry per CDR3 protein, called by TCRdb with MiXCR from the multiplex PCR reads. This table holds about 400,000 distinct CDR3 sequences, around 16% found once. The CDR3 totals 13 residues. Germline V gene sequence: CDR1 ENHRY, CDR2 SYGVKD. Trimming cost V 10 bases and J 4 bases, with 16 bases left between them. Concerning this clonotype: Its target is unknown.

The sequencing sample was made of peripheral blood. V gene TRBV10-3 combines with J gene TRBJ1-2, with a weak D call TRBD1 (5 bases). The receptor was isolated from a woman aged 18-29 years with Graves' ophthalmopathy. Here the CDR3 reads CANRKQEGYGYTF. The CDR3 bases are TGTGCCAATAGGAAACAGGAGGGCTATGGCTACACCTTC.